The next 16 T cell receptor beta chains were all read from a single sample in a study of blood T cell repertoires in COVID-19. Sequencing used immunoSEQ multiplex PCR; TCRdb keeps in-frame clones, though not all of them. The sample lists 250,000 to 350,000 clones; 85% to 90% were seen once. What was sequenced was peripheral blood. These receptor sequences come from a woman in her 30s with COVID-19, enrolled during active disease.

The CDR3 bases are TGTGCCAGCAGCTTAGGGCGATCTTCTAGCACAGATACGCAGTATTTT. Translation gives CASSLGRSSSTDTQYF. The V and J genes are TRBV13 and TRBJ2-3; D is unresolved. The CDR3 loop spans 16 amino acids. The V end lost 0 bases, the J end lost 0 bases, and 10 bases lay between the germline ends. The germline V gene has CDR1 PRHDT and CDR2 FYEKMQ (reference sequence).

This rearrangement joins TRBV27 to TRBJ1-1; D gene ambiguous. In germline, CDR1 is MNHEY, CDR2 SMNVEV (reference sequence). Trimming pared 6 bases from V and 0 bases from J, leaving 14 bases between. This CDR3 spans 15 amino acids. The DNA of the CDR3 is TGTGCCAGCAGCCGGGCGGGCCTCATGAACACTGAAGCTTTCTTT. Translating gives CASSRAGLMNTEAFF.

The chain combines TRBV5-5 with TRBJ2-7, with 12 bases lining up with TRBD2. Germline trimming cut 0 bases from V and 11 bases from J; bases unmatched to any gene: 6. Germline assignment: CDR1 SGHKS and CDR2 YYEKEE (reference sequence). The CDR3 spans 14 residues. This CDR3 reads CASSLDLAGGHEYF. CDR3 in DNA: TGTGCCAGCAGCTTGGATCTAGCGGGAGGGCATGAGTACTTC.

J is TRBJ1-2 and V is TRBV5-5; D not resolved. Looked up from germline, CDR1 is SGHKS and CDR2 is YYEKEE (reference sequence). CDR3 length equals 14 residues. V lost 0 bases and J 8 bases, leaving 14 bases between the germline ends. CDR3 in amino acids: CASSLGYLVRGYTF. CDR3 DNA: TGTGCCAGCAGCTTGGGATACCTTGTGAGAGGCTACACCTTC. Together with reference TRBV5-5 and TRBJ1-2, the CDR3 gives the full variable domain: DAGVTQSPTHLIKTRGQQVTLRCSPISGHKSVSWYQQVLGQGPQFIFQYYEKEERGRGNFPDRFSARQFPNYSSELNVNALLLGDSALYLCASSLGYLVRGYTFGSGTRLTVV.

CDR3 residues: CASRPPGLPPHEQYF. DNA for the CDR3: TGTGCCAGCAGGCCTCCGGGACTACCACCCCACGAGCAGTACTTC. The chain links TRBV28 to TRBJ2-7, with TRBD2 matching 7 bases. Per the germline V gene, CDR1 is MDHEN and CDR2 is SYDVKM. The J segment lost 5 bases and the V segment lost 6 bases, leaving 13 bases of the junction unmatched. This CDR3 has 15 amino acids.

The gene calls are TRBV19 and TRBJ1-5; D is possibly TRBD1 (6 bases). CDR1 and CDR2 (germline): LNHDA, SQIVND (reference sequence). The CDR3 covers 14 residues. The V and J ends lost 6 bases and 6 bases respectively, with 15 bases between them. The CDR3 DNA follows: TGTGCCAGTAGGCTACAGGGTTTTGGTCAGCCCCAGCATTTT. This gives the protein CASRLQGFGQPQHF.

The chain has TRBV3-1 (or the pseudogene TRBV3-2) and TRBJ1-3; D remains ambiguous. This CDR3 comprises 15 residues. Germline V lookup: CDR1 LGHDT, CDR2 YNNKEL (reference sequence). Trimming took 0 bases from V and 5 from J, leaving 11 bases between them. The CDR3 coding sequence is TGTGCCAGCAGCCAAGATCTGGGCCGCCGAAACACCATATATTTT. It translates to CASSQDLGRRNTIYF.

The chain is built from TRBV5-3 and TRBJ1-3; 7 bases map to TRBD1. TRBV5-3 is recorded as an ORF, its role being uncertain. CDR3 size: 16 residues. The J segment lost 2 bases and the V segment lost 4 bases, leaving 9 bases of the junction unmatched. CDR3 DNA sequence: TGTGCCAGAAGCCCCTGGACAGGCACCCCTGGAAACACCATATATTTT. It codes for CARSPWTGTPGNTIYF.

The chain couples TRBV28 to TRBJ2-1; 8 bases line up with TRBD1. Germline V gives CDR1 MDHEN, CDR2 SYDVKM. J was trimmed by 6 bases and V by 4 bases; bases with no gene match: 5. This CDR3 region has 14 residues. The CDR3 protein is CASSSTGEGNEQFF. CDR3 nucleotide sequence: TGTGCCAGCAGTTCGACAGGGGAAGGCAATGAGCAGTTCTTC.

A single count supports this clone. The chain is built from TRBV6-5 and TRBJ2-7; possible D gene TRBD1, 6 bases. The CDR3 is 10 residues long. Germline lookup yields CDR1 MNHEY and CDR2 SVGAGI. The CDR3 DNA reads as TGTGCGAGCGGACAGTACGAGCAGTACTTC. This encodes CASGQYEQYF.

The chain employs TRBV4-3 and TRBJ2-7, with D possibly matching TRBD1 (6 bases). The germline V gene encodes CDR1 LGHNA and CDR2 YSLEER. V shed 0 bases and J shed 2 bases, with 8 bases lying between them. This CDR3 is 14 amino acids long. The CDR3 reads CASSQDRTAYEQYF. The CDR3 coding sequence is TGCGCCAGCAGCCAAGACCGGACAGCCTACGAGCAGTACTTC.

This clone appeared a single time. This sequence joins TRBV5-1 and TRBJ2-7; 7 bases align to TRBD1. CDR1 SGHRS and CDR2 YFSETQ come from the germline V gene. CDR3 length equals 13 residues. Trimming took 5 bases from V and 1 from J; bases not matched to a gene: 3. This CDR3 reads CASRQGPSYEQYF. The CDR3 DNA sequence: TGCGCCAGCAGACAGGGGCCATCCTACGAGCAGTACTTC. Together with reference TRBV5-1 and TRBJ2-7, the CDR3 gives the full variable domain: KAGVTQTPRYLIKTRGQQVTLSCSPISGHRSVSWYQQTPGQGLQFLFEYFSETQRNKGNFPGRFSGRQFSNSRSEMNVSTLELGDSALYLCASRQGPSYEQYFGPGTRLTVT.

As DNA, the CDR3 is TGTGCCAGCAGTGAATTTGGGGGGAAGGCAGATACGCAGTATTTT. Protein: CASSEFGGKADTQYF. The chain carries TRBV25-1 and TRBJ2-3, with D possibly being TRBD2 (6 bases). CDR1 is MGHDK, CDR2 SYGVNS, per germline. V was clipped by 1 base and J by 4 bases, with 12 bases between them. The CDR3 has 15 residues.

V and J are TRBV9 and TRBJ1-4; D is uncertain. V gave up 3 bases and J gave up 5 bases, with 14 bases separating them. Germline V gives CDR1 SGDLS, CDR2 YYNGEE. This CDR3 has 15 residues. The CDR3 coding sequence is TGTGCCAGCAGCGCTAGCCCGAAGCCGAATGAAAAACTGTTTTTT. It is translated as CASSASPKPNEKLFF.

This sequence joins TRBV19 and TRBJ2-3; D unclear. Trimming stripped 2 bases from V and 0 bases from J, with 6 bases between. Germline assignment: CDR1 LNHDA and CDR2 SQIVND (reference sequence). The CDR3 runs to 14 residues. The CDR3 sequence: CASSITASTDTQYF. CDR3 nucleotide sequence: TGTGCCAGTAGTATAACAGCTAGCACAGATACGCAGTATTTT.

The rearrangement links TRBV5-1 to TRBJ2-1, with TRBD2 matching over 11 bases. The CDR3 length is 15 residues. The V gene end was trimmed by 4 bases and the J gene end by 5 bases; junction bases not matched to a gene: 5. The germline V gene has CDR1 SGHRS and CDR2 YFSETQ. CDR3 nucleotide sequence: TGCGCCAGCAGCGGCACTAGCGGGGGCCACAATGAGCAGTTCTTC. Residues: CASSGTSGGHNEQFF.